The rows below give T cell receptor beta chains drawn from one sample of a study of Ad26.COV2.S vaccination and SARS-CoV-2 variants. Libraries were prepared by immunoSEQ multiplex PCR; TCRdb keeps only in-frame clonotypes and omits some of them. The sample holds about 390,000 clones, about 90% seen once. The source was peripheral blood, collected in a trial of Ad26.COV2.S vaccine versus placebo. The source is a person aged 18-65 years who received the Ad26.COV2.S COVID-19 vaccine or a placebo. CDR3s include the opening cysteine and the closing phenylalanine or tryptophan. The order of the fields is D gene, clone size, V gene, J gene, CDR3 DNA, CDR3 protein. D genes are given only for firm matches. Some rows mark clone size as missing; the rest say once, few, many or name a class of expanded clone.

NA	NA	TRBV30	TRBJ2-2	TGTGCCTGGAGTGTACGGCTCCGCACCGGGGAGCTGTTTTTT	CAWSVRLRTGELFF
NA	NA	TRBV19	TRBJ2-7	TGTGCCAGTGGGGCAGGACGCTCCTACGAGCAGTACTTC	CASGAGRSYEQYF
NA	NA	TRBV9	TRBJ2-7	TGTGCCAGCAGCCCCCGGGAAATGAACCTCTACTTC	CASSPREMNLYF
TRBD2	NA	TRBV5-5	TRBJ2-7	TGTGCCAGCAGCTTGTATCTAGCGGGGGACTACGAGCAGTACTTC	CASSLYLAGDYEQYF
NA	NA	TRBV3-1/TRBV3-2	TRBJ2-6	TGTGCCAGCAGGGTGGGGTCTGGGGCCAACGTCCTGACTTTC	CASRVGSGANVLTF
NA	NA	TRBV30	TRBJ1-1	TGTGCCTGCAGAGCTCCCCTTAACACTGAAGCTTTCTTT	CACRAPLNTEAFF
NA	NA	TRBV15	TRBJ2-1	TGTGCCACCAGCCCCCGGCAGAGTGTCGGTGAGCAGTTCTTC	CATSPRQSVGEQFF
NA	NA	TRBV19	TRBJ1-2	TGTGCCAGTAGTATAGGCTGGTATGGGGAGGGCTATGGCTACACCTTC	CASSIGWYGEGYGYTF
NA	NA	TRBV7-2	TRBJ2-5	TGTGCCAGCAGCTTAGTCCAGGCGGAAACCCAAGAGACCCAGTACTTC	CASSLVQAETQETQYF
NA	few	TRBV9	TRBJ2-7	TGTGCCAGCAGCGCATCCGGGACCAGCACATACGAGCAGTACTTC	CASSASGTSTYEQYF
NA	NA	TRBV9	TRBJ1-2	TGTGCCAGCAGCGTAGCTCAGAGCCACCTCTATGGCTACACCTTC	CASSVAQSHLYGYTF
NA	NA	TRBV19	TRBJ2-1	TGTGCCAGTAGTATAACCTCCGGGGGCTCTTACAATGAGCAGTTCTTC	CASSITSGGSYNEQFF
NA	NA	TRBV21-1	TRBJ1-2	TGTGCCAGCAGCAAAACGCGCGGGGCCTCAGCAGAGTATGGCTACACCTTC	CASSKTRGASAEYGYTF
TRBD1	NA	TRBV19	TRBJ1-2	TGTGCCAGTAGTATAGATGGGTCGACAGGGGTCTATGGCTACACCTTC	CASSIDGSTGVYGYTF
NA	NA	TRBV29-1	TRBJ2-3	TGCAGCGTTTCCAGCACAGATACGCAGTATTTT	CSVSSTDTQYF
TRBD1	NA	TRBV20-1	TRBJ2-7	TGCAGTGCTACTGACAGGGGTAGTATATTGACCTACGAGCAGTACTTC	CSATDRGSILTYEQYF
NA	NA	TRBV11-2	TRBJ2-2	TGTGCCAGCAGCTGGACAGACACCGGGGAGCTGTTTTTT	CASSWTDTGELFF
TRBD1	NA	TRBV19	TRBJ2-1	TGTGCCAGTAGTACCCCGTCACGGGACAGGAGTTACAATGAGCAGTTCTTC	CASSTPSRDRSYNEQFF
NA	NA	TRBV11-2	TRBJ1-5	TGTGCCAGCAGTTCTCACAATCAGCCCCAGCATTTT	CASSSHNQPQHF
TRBD1	NA	TRBV7-7	TRBJ2-7	TGTGCTAGCAGCCTAGGGACAGGGGATTGGGACGAGCAGTACTTC	CASSLGTGDWDEQYF
NA	NA	TRBV30	TRBJ1-2	TGTGCCTGGAGTAAGGGACAAATCTATGGCTACACCTTC	CAWSKGQIYGYTF
TRBD1	NA	TRBV27	TRBJ1-6	TGTGCCAGCAGTCCCCGACGGACAGGGGATTCACCCCTCCACTTT	CASSPRRTGDSPLHF
NA	NA	TRBV15	TRBJ1-4	TGTGCCACCAGCACCGGACAGAATAATGAAAAACTGTTTTTT	CATSTGQNNEKLFF
NA	NA	TRBV4-1	TRBJ1-1	TGCGCCAGCAGCCAAATCCGGGGGAACACTGAAGCTTTCTTT	CASSQIRGNTEAFF
NA	NA	TRBV7-9	TRBJ1-6	TGTGCCAGCAGCTTAAATGGAAATTCACCCCTCCACTTT	CASSLNGNSPLHF
NA	once	TRBV4-3	TRBJ1-5	TGCGCCAGCAGCCAGGGTCGAGGGCTGACAAATCAGCCCCAGCATTTT	CASSQGRGLTNQPQHF
NA	NA	TRBV7-8	TRBJ2-2	TGTGCCAGCAGCTCAGGATTGGCGACCGGGGAGCTGTTTTTT	CASSSGLATGELFF
NA	NA	TRBV2	TRBJ1-1	TGTGCCAGCAGTGGGGGGATGGCAGGCGTAGCTTTCTTT	CASSGGMAGVAFF
TRBD1	NA	TRBV4-1	TRBJ1-2	TGCGCCAGCAGCTGGGACACAGGGGCACCAACCTTC	CASSWDTGAPTF
NA	NA	TRBV12-3/TRBV12-4	TRBJ1-2	TGTGCCAGCAGTTTACACCCCTATGGCTACACCTTC	CASSLHPYGYTF
NA	NA	TRBV10-3	TRBJ1-2	TGTGCCACCGGACAGCCAACCGATGGCTACACCTTC	CATGQPTDGYTF
NA	once	TRBV4-1	TRBJ2-7	TGCGCCAGCAGCCGAGTCGTGGGGAGCTCCTACGAGCAGTACTTC	CASSRVVGSSYEQYF
TRBD1	NA	TRBV4-3	TRBJ1-2	TGCGCCAGCCGAGAGGGACAGGGGGCTTCTAACTATGGCTACACCTTC	CASREGQGASNYGYTF
NA	NA	TRBV21-1	TRBJ1-2	TGTGCCAGTTCATCAGGAGATTCCTGCCCTAACTATGGCTACACCTTC	CASSSGDSCPNYGYTF
NA	NA	TRBV5-1	TRBJ2-3	TGCGCCAGCAGCTTGGTACAGCACACAGATACGCAGTATTTT	CASSLVQHTDTQYF
NA	NA	TRBV30	TRBJ2-3	TGTGCCTGGAGTGTAGGGGATACGCAGTATTTT	CAWSVGDTQYF
NA	NA	TRBV16	TRBJ2-7	TGTGCCAGCAGCCAAAACAGGGAGGTGCAGTACTTC	CASSQNREVQYF
NA	NA	TRBV24-1	TRBJ2-5	TGTGCCACCAGTGATTTCAGGGAGGAGACCCAGTACTTC	CATSDFREETQYF
NA	NA	TRBV6-2/TRBV6-3	TRBJ2-7	TGTGCCAGCAGTTATTGGGGGAGGGACAACGAGCAGTACTTC	CASSYWGRDNEQYF
NA	NA	TRBV10-1	TRBJ2-5	TGCGCCAGCAGTGAGGAGGGGACCTTGGAGACCCAGTACTTC	CASSEEGTLETQYF
NA	NA	TRBV7-2	TRBJ1-1	TGTGCCAGCCTCGGACAGTGGAACACTGAAGCTTTCTTT	CASLGQWNTEAFF
NA	NA	TRBV19	TRBJ1-5	TGTGCCAGTAGTGGAAATTCCGGGACAAGCAATCAGCCCCAGCATTTT	CASSGNSGTSNQPQHF
TRBD1	NA	TRBV30	TRBJ2-2	TGTGCCTGGAGTGCACAGGGGGCGTGGTTGGCCGGGGAGCTGTTTTTT	CAWSAQGAWLAGELFF
TRBD1	NA	TRBV6-2/TRBV6-3	TRBJ2-1	TGTGCCAGCAGTCAGACGACAGGGGGCTTAGATGAGCAGTTCTTC	CASSQTTGGLDEQFF
NA	NA	TRBV4-3	TRBJ1-2	TGCGCCAGCAGCCAGGCTCTCTTGACTTTGGGGGATCCTTATGGCTACACCTTC	CASSQALLTLGDPYGYTF
NA	NA	TRBV29-1	TRBJ2-1	TGCAGCGTTGAACGCAGTGAGCAGTTCTTC	CSVERSEQFF
NA	once	TRBV7-2	TRBJ2-3	TGTGCCAGCAGCCCTGGTATTGGCCCCCTTACGCAGTATTTT	CASSPGIGPLTQYF
NA	NA	TRBV4-3	TRBJ2-7	TGCGCCAGCAGCCAAGATGTGAGTTCCTACGAGCAGTACTTC	CASSQDVSSYEQYF
TRBD1	NA	TRBV7-2	TRBJ1-1	TGTGCCAGCAGCCCACCGACAGGGGGGATGAACACTGAAGCTTTCTTT	CASSPPTGGMNTEAFF
NA	NA	TRBV18	TRBJ1-6	TGTGCCAGCTCCGGTAGGGATTCCAATTCACCCCTCCACTTT	CASSGRDSNSPLHF
NA	NA	TRBV4-3	TRBJ2-7	TGCGCCAGCAGCCATGCCCTAGGGGGTACCTACGAGCAGTACTTC	CASSHALGGTYEQYF
NA	NA	TRBV7-2	TRBJ2-1	TGTGCCAGCAGCTCCAGGGGGGGGTCCTTATACAATGAGCAGTTCTTC	CASSSRGGSLYNEQFF
NA	NA	TRBV7-6	TRBJ2-3	TGTGCCAGCAGCTCCAACGGGGAGCCCACAGATACGCAGTATTTT	CASSSNGEPTDTQYF
NA	once	TRBV15	TRBJ2-7	TGTGCCACCAGCAGAGATCGGGGGCAGGGATGGAACTACGAGCAGTACTTC	CATSRDRGQGWNYEQYF
NA	NA	TRBV5-1	TRBJ2-6	TGCGCCAGCAGTATTGGGTCGGGGGCCAACGTCCTGACTTTC	CASSIGSGANVLTF
NA	NA	TRBV5-4	TRBJ2-3	TGTGCCAGCAGCTTCGCTAGTTCCACAGATACGCAGTATTTT	CASSFASSTDTQYF
TRBD1	NA	TRBV6-4	TRBJ2-7	TGTGCCAGCAGTGACGGGACAGGGATCTTC	CASSDGTGIF